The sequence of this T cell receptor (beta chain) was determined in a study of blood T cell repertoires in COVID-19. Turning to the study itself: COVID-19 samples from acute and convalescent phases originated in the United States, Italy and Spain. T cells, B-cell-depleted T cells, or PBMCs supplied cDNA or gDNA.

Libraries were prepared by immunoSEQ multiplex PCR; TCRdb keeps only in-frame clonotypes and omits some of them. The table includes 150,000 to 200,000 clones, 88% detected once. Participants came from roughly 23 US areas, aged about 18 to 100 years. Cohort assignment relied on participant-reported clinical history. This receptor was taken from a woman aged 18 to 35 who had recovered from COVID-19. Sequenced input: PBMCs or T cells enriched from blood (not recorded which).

This CDR3 is CASSQEGTSGRRGTDTQYF. CDR3 DNA: TGTGCCAGCAGCCAAGAGGGGACTAGCGGGAGAAGAGGGACAGATACGCAGTATTTT. The genes are TRBV3-1 (or the pseudogene TRBV3-2) and TRBJ2-3; 14 nucleotides align to TRBD2. V lost 0 bases to trimming and J lost 3 bases; unmatched junction nucleotides: 8. Germline V gene data show CDR1 as LGHDT and CDR2 as YNNKEL (reference sequence). The CDR3 sequence is 19 residues long.